Listed below are T cell receptor beta chains from one sample, sequenced in a study of vaccination and CD4 T cells after COVID-19. TCRdb reprocessed the PCR reads with MiXCR, giving one entry per CDR3 protein. Of under 25,000 distinct CDR3 sequences in the sample, around 47% were seen once. These receptors' targets are unknown. Specimen: CD4+ T cells from blood, cultured in vitro, collected before SARS-CoV-2 vaccination. These receptors came from a human donor who had recovered from COVID-19. Each CDR3 is given with its conserved first and last residue. Each record gives: clone size, V gene, CDR3 protein. Rows give clone size only sometimes, using once, few, many, or a class for an expanded clone.

few,TRBV20-1,CSARTAGGLFTGELFF
NA,TRBV6-5,CASSYAGGLETQYF
few,TRBV20-1,CGLGLGKNIQYF
NA,TRBV12-3/TRBV12-4,CASSDRVQSPLHF
NA,TRBV19,CASSIAGGTQYF
few,TRBV11-3,CASSSRDRGHETQYF
NA,TRBV7-2,CASSLGRVSTEAFF
NA,TRBV20-1,CSASPGQGYSPLHF
few,TRBV7-9,CASSTGSTMNTEAFF
once,TRBV19,CASSIKETEAFF
NA,TRBV7-3,CASSKQGPNSPLHF
NA,TRBV27,CASSPRGSGIYYEQYF
NA,TRBV10-1,CASSESGIRGMATYEQYF
few,TRBV11-3,CASSLEPTGTPAYEQYF
NA,TRBV12-3/TRBV12-4,CASFEAESTDTQYF
NA,TRBV6-2/TRBV6-3,CASTRGGTEAFF
few,TRBV20-1,CSAEDRSHPNSPLHF
NA,TRBV27,CASSLGQGLNTEAFF
few,TRBV20-1,CSARDRVKSTEAFF
NA,TRBV18,CASSPLGGGNSQETQYF
few,TRBV19,CASSTGLAGAAGELFF
NA,TRBV5-1,CASSLELGGPYGYTF
few,TRBV5-4,CASTRTDDTEAFF
NA,TRBV11-3,CASSLERTDTQYF
NA,TRBV19,CASSSQGDQPQHF
few,TRBV6-2/TRBV6-3,CASLRTENYGYTF
NA,TRBV19,CASSTWLANTEAFF
NA,TRBV6-5,CASSYGGLLVNEQFF
NA,TRBV7-9,CASSKHAQQGLGGYTF
few,TRBV28,CASERGLGYTF
once,TRBV7-2,CASSLAPGQGYEQYF
NA,TRBV11-3,CASSPIAYTDTQYF
NA,TRBV19,CASSSRDSFFEQYF
NA,TRBV12-3/TRBV12-4,CASSARTDTQYF
NA,TRBV30,CAWRRGQNEQYF
few,TRBV20-1,CSATGTSGTETQYF
NA,TRBV11-3,CASSLVGLGANVLTF